These 26 T cell receptor beta chains were sequenced from one sample in a study of T cell responses to AZD1222 COVID-19 vaccine. TCRdb's table, derived via immunoSEQ multiplex PCR, lists solely in-frame clones and lacks some. The sample consists of about 170,000 clones, roughly 91% of them appearing once. Specimen: peripheral blood, collected on day 0 of AZD1222 vaccination. The receptor source for this set is an adult in good health.

The rearrangement uses TRBV2 and TRBJ1-6; 10 bases match TRBD1. Germline V gene sequence: CDR1 SNHLY, CDR2 FYNNEI. V was clipped by 8 bases and J by 7 bases; unmatched bases: 5. The CDR3 contains 14 residues. The CDR3 DNA reads TGTGCCAGCTCAGACAGGGGGCAAAATTCACCCCTCCACTTT. Translated: CASSDRGQNSPLHF. The whole variable domain, remainder taken from reference TRBV2 and TRBJ1-6, is EPEVTQTPSHQVTQMGQEVILRCVPISNHLYFYWYRQILGQKVEFLVSFYNNEISEKSEIFDDQFSVERPDGSNFTLKIRSTKLEDSAMYFCASSDRGQNSPLHFGNGTRLTVT.

The rearrangement uses TRBV24-1 and TRBJ1-5; 8 positions match TRBD1. The CDR3 consists of 16 residues. Germline V lookup: CDR1 KGHDR, CDR2 SFDVKD. J gave up 1 base and V 4 bases, and 5 bases lay outside the gene matches. The CDR3 DNA reads TGTGCCACCAGTGAGGGAGGACAGGGAAGCAATCAGCCCCAGCATTTT. Protein: CATSEGGQGSNQPQHF.

As concerns this clone: Additional DNA sequences in this sample encode the identical CDR3. V gene TRBV9 combines with J gene TRBJ2-2; D not certain. The V and J ends lost 0 bases and 6 bases respectively, with 3 bases between them. The CDR3 is 12 amino acids. Germline values: CDR1 SGDLS, CDR2 YYNGEE. CDR3 protein: CASSVAAGELFF. CDR3 nucleotides: TGTGCCAGCAGCGTAGCTGCCGGGGAGCTGTTTTTT.

V gene TRBV7-9 combines with J gene TRBJ1-3; D call uncertain. The V end was cut by 4 bases, the J end by 0 bases, with 10 bases between. Germline V gene data show CDR1 as SEHNR and CDR2 as FQNEAQ (reference sequence). The CDR3 length is 15 residues. The CDR3 reads CASSSISLSGNTIYF. CDR3 DNA: TGTGCCAGCAGCTCAATTTCCCTCTCTGGAAACACCATATATTTT. Based on the CDR3 plus reference TRBV7-9 and TRBJ1-3, the full variable domain is DTGVSQNPRHKITKRGQNVTFRCDPISEHNRLYWYRQTLGQGPEFLTYFQNEAQLEKSRLLSDRFSAERPKGSFSTLEIQRTEQGDSAMYLCASSSISLSGNTIYFGEGSWLTVV.

This chain links TRBV28 with TRBJ1-2; D gene uncertain. Looked up from germline, CDR1 is MDHEN and CDR2 is SYDVKM. The CDR3 contains 18 residues. Trimming took off 4 bases at V and 8 bases at J, with 29 bases between the two ends. The CDR3: CASSSGQINQRGERGYTF. The CDR3 DNA sequence: TGTGCCAGCAGTTCCGGCCAGATTAACCAACGAGGAGAGCGGGGCTACACCTTC.

The CDR3 region is CASSPGQARANYGYTF. The CDR3 nucleotides read TGTGCCAGCAGCCCCGGGCAGGCCCGAGCTAACTATGGCTACACCTTC. The chain carries TRBV5-4 and TRBJ1-2; D gene ambiguous. The germline CDR1 and CDR2 sequences are SGHNT and YYREEE (reference sequence). The CDR3 is made up of 16 amino acids. V shed 4 bases and J shed 0 bases, with 16 bases lying between them.

This sequence joins TRBV6-1 and TRBJ2-7; D remains unclear. V lost 3 bases and J lost 6, with 12 bases in between. Looked up from germline, CDR1 is MNHNS and CDR2 is SASEGT. CDR3 length: 13 residues. The CDR3 bases are TGTGCCAGCAGTGATGGACCGAGCTCCGAGCAGTACTTC. This sequence encodes CASSDGPSSEQYF.

The rearrangement links TRBV21-1 to TRBJ2-1; TRBD1, the table's D call, was not compared with the DNA. TRBV21-1 is tagged as a pseudogene. The length of the CDR3 is 14 residues. CDR3 loop: CASTKDRGPHEQFF. Here the CDR3 DNA reads TGTGCCAGCACTAAGGACAGGGGGCCGCATGAGCAGTTCTTC.

V usage is TRBV5-1 and J usage is TRBJ1-1; D unresolved. The germline CDR1 and CDR2 sequences are SGHRS and YFSETQ. CDR3 length: 13 amino acids. Trimming took 6 bases from V and 1 from J, leaving 10 bases between them. The CDR3 is CASNTASNTEAFF. The DNA for the CDR3 is TGCGCCAGCAATACAGCCTCGAACACTGAAGCTTTCTTT.

J is TRBJ2-7 and V is TRBV6-2 or TRBV6-3; 10 bases are a match to TRBD2. Germline V CDR1 and CDR2: MNHEY, SVGEGT. Losses at the gene ends were 4 bases for V and 0 bases for J; bases not matched to a gene: 9. The CDR3 totals 17 residues. The CDR3 region is CASSLASGSWGSYEQYF. The CDR3 nucleotides read TGTGCCAGCAGTTTGGCTAGCGGGAGTTGGGGCTCCTACGAGCAGTACTTC.

V gene TRBV7-9 combines with J gene TRBJ2-1; D ambiguous. Trimming took 2 bases from V and 8 from J, leaving 7 bases between them. Germline V CDR1 and CDR2: SEHNR, FQNEAQ (reference sequence). This CDR3 contains 12 residues. The CDR3: CASSLIGDEQFF. The DNA for the CDR3 is TGTGCCAGCAGCTTAATAGGAGATGAGCAGTTCTTC. Together with reference TRBV7-9 and TRBJ2-1, the CDR3 gives the full variable domain: DTGVSQNPRHKITKRGQNVTFRCDPISEHNRLYWYRQTLGQGPEFLTYFQNEAQLEKSRLLSDRFSAERPKGSFSTLEIQRTEQGDSAMYLCASSLIGDEQFFGPGTRLTVL.

V gene TRBV18 combines with J gene TRBJ2-4; 8 nucleotides align to TRBD2. This CDR3 has 18 amino acids. The V gene's germline CDR1 is KGHSH and CDR2 LQKENI. V dropped 2 bases and J dropped 3; count of bases not matched to a gene: 12. CDR3 region: CASSPYGQPGLDKNIQYF. The CDR3 DNA is TGTGCCAGCTCACCATATGGACAGCCGGGACTAGACAAAAACATTCAGTACTTC.

The V gene is TRBV6-6, the J gene TRBJ2-1; TRBD2 aligns across 11 bases. This CDR3 has 15 residues. Germline assignment: CDR1 MNHNY and CDR2 SVGAGI (reference sequence). V trimming: 6 bases; J trimming: 9 bases; junction bases outside the gene matches: 10. CDR3 nucleotide sequence: TGTGCCAGCAGAGGAGGTACTAGCGGGAGAGCTGAGCAGTTCTTC. Amino acid sequence: CASRGGTSGRAEQFF.

The CDR3 DNA sequence: TGTGCCAGCAGCCAAATACACAGGGGCACCGGGGAGCTGTTTTTT. Its translation: CASSQIHRGTGELFF. The chain links TRBV3-1 (or the pseudogene TRBV3-2) to TRBJ2-2; 7 positions match TRBD1. The J segment lost 4 bases and the V segment lost 2 bases, leaving 4 bases of the junction unmatched. CDR1 is LGHDT and CDR2 is YNNKEL in the germline V gene (reference sequence). This CDR3 comprises 15 residues.

V is TRBV28 and J is TRBJ2-1; 9 positions match TRBD1. From germline, CDR1 is MDHEN and CDR2 SYDVKM. The CDR3 is made up of 14 amino acids. With V trimmed by 7 bases and J by 9 bases, 10 bases remained unmatched. The CDR3 loop is CASNGQGFWSEQFF. Written as DNA, the CDR3 is TGTGCCAGCAACGGACAGGGGTTTTGGAGTGAGCAGTTCTTC. Combining the CDR3 with reference TRBV28 and TRBJ2-1 gives the whole variable domain DVKVTQSSRYLVKRTGEKVFLECVQDMDHENMFWYRQDPGLGLRLIYFSYDVKMKEKGDIPEGYSVSREKKERFSLILESASTNQTSMYLCASNGQGFWSEQFFGPGTRLTVL.

This chain uses TRBV7-2 with TRBJ2-5; D gene uncertain. This CDR3 is 13 amino acids long. V lost 3 bases to trimming and J lost 7 bases, with 12 bases between them. CDR1 and CDR2 (germline): SGHTA, FQGNSA. The CDR3 loop reads CASSFKELGTQYF. Written as DNA, the CDR3 is TGTGCCAGCAGCTTTAAAGAACTGGGGACCCAGTACTTC.

The DNA of the CDR3 is TGTGCCAGCACCGGGACAGCCGGGGAGCTGTTTTTT. Translation: CASTGTAGELFF. The genes are TRBV25-1 and TRBJ2-2, with 7 bases identical to TRBD1. The CDR3 length is 12 residues. Per germline, CDR1 MGHDK and CDR2 SYGVNS. Germline trimming cut 7 bases from V and 6 bases from J; bases unmatched to any gene: 2.

In this sample, this clone turned up once. The chain combines TRBV30 with TRBJ1-3; no clear D. V gave up 4 bases and J gave up 1 base, with 11 bases separating them. The length of the CDR3 is 14 residues. CDR1 and CDR2 (germline): GTSNPN, SVGIG (reference sequence). CDR3 sequence (DNA): TGTGCCTGGACAGGAACCTTTTCTGGAAACACCATATATTTT. This codes for CAWTGTFSGNTIYF.

CDR3 nucleotides: TGTGCCACTCAGACAGGGTCCGTTGAAAAACTGTTTTTT. Its translation is CATQTGSVEKLFF. V gene TRBV6-5 combines with J gene TRBJ1-4, with TRBD1 matching over 7 bases. Germline V lookup: CDR1 MNHEY, CDR2 SVGAGI. This CDR3 is built from 13 residues. The J segment lost 7 bases and the V segment lost 10 bases, leaving 9 bases of the junction unmatched.

This chain uses TRBV11-2 with TRBJ2-1, with 12 bases lining up with TRBD2. There are 16 residues in the CDR3. Per germline, CDR1 SGHAT and CDR2 FQNNGV. V lost 1 base and J lost 9; bases outside the gene matches: 7. CDR3: CASSLVPGLAGSEQFF. The CDR3 coding sequence is TGTGCCAGCAGCTTAGTACCGGGACTAGCGGGCTCTGAGCAGTTCTTC.

The CDR3: CASSENSEQPQHF. CDR3 nucleotides: TGTGCCAGCAGTGAAAACAGCGAGCAGCCCCAGCATTTT. This chain joins TRBV6-1 and TRBJ1-5; D is uncertain. The CDR3 runs to 13 residues. V lost 2 bases and J lost 7, with 9 bases in between. Germline V lookup: CDR1 MNHNS, CDR2 SASEGT.

The CDR3 protein is CASSISGNYGYTF. The CDR3 region has the DNA TGTGCCAGTAGTATATCAGGGAACTATGGCTACACCTTC. The chain couples TRBV19 to TRBJ1-2; the D gene is possibly TRBD1 (5 bases). V lost 2 bases and J 2 bases, leaving 6 bases between the germline ends. This CDR3 is built from 13 residues. Germline V gives CDR1 LNHDA, CDR2 SQIVND (reference sequence).

The CDR3 DNA sequence: TGCGCCAGCAGCTCTACTAGCGGGAGTCGGTACGAGCAGTACTTC. Protein sequence: CASSSTSGSRYEQYF. The J gene is TRBJ2-7, the V gene TRBV5-1; TRBD2 aligns across 11 bases. The CDR3 length is 15 residues. V lost 3 bases, J lost 4 bases, and 6 bases stayed unmatched. Germline V gene lookup returns CDR1 SGHRS and CDR2 YFSETQ.

This chain uses TRBV19 with TRBJ1-5; 8 bases match TRBD1. Germline V gene sequence: CDR1 LNHDA, CDR2 SQIVND (reference sequence). J gave up 5 bases and V 1 base, and 4 bases lay outside the gene matches. The CDR3 covers 15 residues. The CDR3 region is CASSIGDRRDQPQHF. CDR3 nucleotides: TGTGCCAGTAGTATAGGGGACAGGCGAGATCAGCCCCAGCATTTT.

The rearrangement joins TRBV7-9 to TRBJ2-7; TRBD1 is a possible D gene (5 bases). This CDR3 contains 16 residues. Germline CDR1 reads SEHNR; CDR2 reads FQNEAQ (reference sequence). With 5 bases removed from V and 0 bases from J, the gap between germline ends came to 17 bases. The CDR3 protein is CASSRPTVLSSYEQYF. The CDR3 DNA is TGTGCCAGCAGCCGACCGACAGTGCTGAGCTCCTACGAGCAGTACTTC.

This chain's CDR3 is CASSIEGLAPGSYEQYF. The CDR3 DNA is TGTGCCAGTAGTATAGAGGGTTTAGCACCGGGCTCCTACGAGCAGTACTTC. The chain recombines TRBV19 with TRBJ2-7, with D unclear. Germline V gene data show CDR1 as LNHDA and CDR2 as SQIVND (reference sequence). The CDR3 sequence is 17 residues long. The ends were cut back, 0 bases at V and 0 bases at J, with 15 bases in the middle.